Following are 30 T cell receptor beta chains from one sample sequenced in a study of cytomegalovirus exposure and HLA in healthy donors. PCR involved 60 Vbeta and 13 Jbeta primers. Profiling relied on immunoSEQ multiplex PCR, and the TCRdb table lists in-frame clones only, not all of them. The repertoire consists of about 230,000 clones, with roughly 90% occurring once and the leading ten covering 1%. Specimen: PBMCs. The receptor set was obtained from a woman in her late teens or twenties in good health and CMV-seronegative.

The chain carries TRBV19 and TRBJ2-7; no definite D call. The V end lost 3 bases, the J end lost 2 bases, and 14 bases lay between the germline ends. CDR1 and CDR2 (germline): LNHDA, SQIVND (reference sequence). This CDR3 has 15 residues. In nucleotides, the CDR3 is TGTGCCAGTAGTATCTCGCGGCTACTTGCCTACGAGCAGTACTTC. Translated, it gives CASSISRLLAYEQYF.

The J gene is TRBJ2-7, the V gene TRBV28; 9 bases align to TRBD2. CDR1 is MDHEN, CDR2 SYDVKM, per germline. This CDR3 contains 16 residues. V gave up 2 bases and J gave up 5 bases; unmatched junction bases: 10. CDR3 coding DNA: TGTGCCAGCAGTTTAGCTATGGCGGGAGGGCCGCACGAGCAGTACTTC. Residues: CASSLAMAGGPHEQYF.

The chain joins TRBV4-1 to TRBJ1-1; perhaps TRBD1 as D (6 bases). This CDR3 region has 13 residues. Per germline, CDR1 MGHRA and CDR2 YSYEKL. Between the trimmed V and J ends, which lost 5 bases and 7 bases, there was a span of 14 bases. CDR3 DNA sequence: TGCGCCAGCAGCTTAGACAGGACAGTTGAAGCTTTCTTT. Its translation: CASSLDRTVEAFF.

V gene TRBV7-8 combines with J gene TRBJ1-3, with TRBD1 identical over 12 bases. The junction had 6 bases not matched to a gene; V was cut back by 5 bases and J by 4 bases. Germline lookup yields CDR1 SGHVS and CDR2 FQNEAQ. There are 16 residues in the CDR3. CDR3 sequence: CASSKRDRGLGNTIYF. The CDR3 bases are TGTGCCAGCAGCAAAAGGGACAGGGGGCTCGGAAACACCATATATTTT.

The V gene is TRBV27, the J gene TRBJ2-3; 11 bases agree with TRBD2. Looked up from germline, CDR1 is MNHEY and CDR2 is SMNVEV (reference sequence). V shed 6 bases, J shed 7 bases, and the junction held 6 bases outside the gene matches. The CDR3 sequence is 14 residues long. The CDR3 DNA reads TGTGCCAGCAGACCGGGACTAGCGGTTAATACGCAGTATTTT. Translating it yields CASRPGLAVNTQYF.

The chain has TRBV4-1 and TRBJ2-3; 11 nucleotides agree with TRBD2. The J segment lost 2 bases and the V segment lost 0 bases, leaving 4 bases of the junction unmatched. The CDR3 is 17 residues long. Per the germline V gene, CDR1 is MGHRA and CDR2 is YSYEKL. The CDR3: CASSQEKGLAVTDTQYF. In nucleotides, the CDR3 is TGCGCCAGCAGCCAAGAAAAGGGACTAGCGGTCACAGATACGCAGTATTTT.

The CDR3 sequence is CSVRFQGANYGYTF. The CDR3 DNA reads TGCAGCGTTCGCTTTCAGGGGGCGAACTATGGCTACACCTTC. V usage is TRBV29-1 and J usage is TRBJ1-2, with 8 bases lining up with TRBD1. CDR1 and CDR2 from the germline V gene are SQVTM and ANQGSEA. CDR3 length equals 14 residues. After removal of 5 bases from V and 2 bases from J, the junction contained 7 bases not matched to a gene.

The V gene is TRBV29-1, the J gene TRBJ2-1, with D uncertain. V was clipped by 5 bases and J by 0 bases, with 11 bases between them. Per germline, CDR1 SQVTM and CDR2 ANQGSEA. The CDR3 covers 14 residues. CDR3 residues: CSVNGWSSYNEQFF. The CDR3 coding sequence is TGCAGCGTTAACGGGTGGAGCTCCTACAATGAGCAGTTCTTC.

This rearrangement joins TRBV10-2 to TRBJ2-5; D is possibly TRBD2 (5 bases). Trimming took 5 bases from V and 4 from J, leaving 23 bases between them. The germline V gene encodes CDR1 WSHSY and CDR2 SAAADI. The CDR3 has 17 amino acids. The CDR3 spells CASSTALDGPGGETQYF. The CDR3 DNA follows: TGCGCCAGCAGTACCGCCTTAGACGGGCCCGGAGGAGAGACCCAGTACTTC.

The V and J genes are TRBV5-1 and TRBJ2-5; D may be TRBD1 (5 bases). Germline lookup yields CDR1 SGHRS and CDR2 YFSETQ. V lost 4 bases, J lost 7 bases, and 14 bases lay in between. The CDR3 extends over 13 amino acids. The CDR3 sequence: CASSSIQVSTQYF. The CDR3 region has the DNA TGCGCCAGCAGCAGCATACAGGTTTCGACCCAGTACTTC.

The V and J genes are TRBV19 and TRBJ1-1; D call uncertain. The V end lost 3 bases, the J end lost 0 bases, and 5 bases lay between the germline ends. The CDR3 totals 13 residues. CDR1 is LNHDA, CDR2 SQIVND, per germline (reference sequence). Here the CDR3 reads CASSISVNTEAFF. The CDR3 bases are TGTGCCAGTAGTATTTCGGTGAACACTGAAGCTTTCTTT.

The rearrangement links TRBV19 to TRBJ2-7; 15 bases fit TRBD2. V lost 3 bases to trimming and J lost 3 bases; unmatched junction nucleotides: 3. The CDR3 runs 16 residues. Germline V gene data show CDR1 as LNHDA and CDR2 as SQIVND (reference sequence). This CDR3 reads CASSIPGLAGGYEQYF. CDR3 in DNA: TGTGCCAGTAGTATTCCGGGACTAGCGGGAGGCTACGAGCAGTACTTC.

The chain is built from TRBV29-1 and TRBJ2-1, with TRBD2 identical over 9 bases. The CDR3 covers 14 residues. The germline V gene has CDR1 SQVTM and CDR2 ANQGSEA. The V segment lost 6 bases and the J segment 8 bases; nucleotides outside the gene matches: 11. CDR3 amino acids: CSVPSGTSTHEQFF. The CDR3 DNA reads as TGCAGCGTCCCCTCCGGGACTAGCACCCATGAGCAGTTCTTC.

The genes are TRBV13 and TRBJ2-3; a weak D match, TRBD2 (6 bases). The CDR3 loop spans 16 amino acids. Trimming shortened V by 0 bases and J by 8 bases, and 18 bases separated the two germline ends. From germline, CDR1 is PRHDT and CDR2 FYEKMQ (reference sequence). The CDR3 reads CASSLGRIPSEVTQYF. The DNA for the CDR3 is TGTGCCAGCAGCTTAGGCCGAATACCTAGCGAGGTTACGCAGTATTTT.

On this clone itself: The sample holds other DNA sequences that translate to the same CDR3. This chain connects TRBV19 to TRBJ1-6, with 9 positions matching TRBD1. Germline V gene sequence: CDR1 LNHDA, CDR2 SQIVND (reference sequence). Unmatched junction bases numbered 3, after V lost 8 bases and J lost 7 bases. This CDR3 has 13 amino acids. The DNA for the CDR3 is TGTGCCAGTCGGACAGGGGTCAATTCACCCCTCCACTTT. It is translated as CASRTGVNSPLHF.

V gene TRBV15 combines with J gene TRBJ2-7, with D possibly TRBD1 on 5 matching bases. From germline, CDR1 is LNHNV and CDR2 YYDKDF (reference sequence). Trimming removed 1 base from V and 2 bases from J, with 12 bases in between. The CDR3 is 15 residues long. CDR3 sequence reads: CATSRGRQGTYEQYF. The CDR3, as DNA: TGTGCCACCAGCAGAGGACGTCAGGGCACCTACGAGCAGTACTTC.

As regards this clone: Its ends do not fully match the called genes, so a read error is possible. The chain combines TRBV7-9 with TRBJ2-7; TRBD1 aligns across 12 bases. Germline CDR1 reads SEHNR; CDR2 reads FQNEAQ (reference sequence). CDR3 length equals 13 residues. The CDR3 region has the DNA TGTGCCAGCAGCATGGGGACAGGGGGCGTCAAAGACTTC. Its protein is CASSMGTGGVKDF.

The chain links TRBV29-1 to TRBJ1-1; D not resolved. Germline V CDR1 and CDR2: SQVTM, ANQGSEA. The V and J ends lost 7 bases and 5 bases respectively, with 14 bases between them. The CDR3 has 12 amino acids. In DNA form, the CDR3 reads TGCAGCGCCCAAGGCCCGGGGACTGAAGCTTTCTTT. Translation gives CSAQGPGTEAFF.

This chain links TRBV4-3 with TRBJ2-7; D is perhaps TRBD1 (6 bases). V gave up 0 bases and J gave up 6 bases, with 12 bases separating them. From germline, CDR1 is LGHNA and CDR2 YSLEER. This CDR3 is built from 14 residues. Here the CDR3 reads CASSQEMTGPEQYF. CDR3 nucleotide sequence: TGCGCCAGCAGCCAAGAAATGACAGGCCCCGAGCAGTACTTC.

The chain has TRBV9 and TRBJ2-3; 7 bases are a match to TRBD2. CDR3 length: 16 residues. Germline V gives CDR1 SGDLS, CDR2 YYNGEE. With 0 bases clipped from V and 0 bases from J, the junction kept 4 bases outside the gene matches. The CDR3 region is CASSVGAGLSTDTQYF. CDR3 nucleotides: TGTGCCAGCAGCGTAGGGGCGGGACTAAGCACAGATACGCAGTATTTT.

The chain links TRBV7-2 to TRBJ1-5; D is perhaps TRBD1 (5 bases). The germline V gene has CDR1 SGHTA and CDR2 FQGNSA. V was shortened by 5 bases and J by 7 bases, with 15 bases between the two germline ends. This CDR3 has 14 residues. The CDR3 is CASSKRGNGQPQHF. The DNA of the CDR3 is TGTGCCAGCAGCAAACGGGGGAACGGGCAGCCCCAGCATTTT.

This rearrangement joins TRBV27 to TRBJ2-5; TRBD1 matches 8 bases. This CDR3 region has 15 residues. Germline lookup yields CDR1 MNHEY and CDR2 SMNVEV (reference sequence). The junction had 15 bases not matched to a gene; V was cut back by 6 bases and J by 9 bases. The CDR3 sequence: CASSPRAGTGMSQYF. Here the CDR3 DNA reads TGTGCCAGCAGCCCAAGAGCCGGGACAGGCATGTCCCAGTACTTC.

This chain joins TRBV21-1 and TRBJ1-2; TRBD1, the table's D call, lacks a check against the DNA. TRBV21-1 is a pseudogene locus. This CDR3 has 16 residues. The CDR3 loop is CASSTKQGAPNYGYTF. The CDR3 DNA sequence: TGTGCCAGCAGCACTAAACAGGGGGCGCCGAACTATGGCTACACCTTC.

The CDR3 protein is CASSLAGGGGGLEQYF. DNA of the CDR3: TGTGCCAGCAGCTTGGCCGGGGGGGGAGGAGGCCTCGAGCAGTACTTC. The chain carries TRBV5-5 and TRBJ2-7; 8 nucleotides agree with TRBD2. CDR1 and CDR2 (germline): SGHKS, YYEKEE (reference sequence). The V segment lost 0 bases and the J segment 6 bases; nucleotides outside the gene matches: 11. The CDR3 is made up of 16 amino acids.

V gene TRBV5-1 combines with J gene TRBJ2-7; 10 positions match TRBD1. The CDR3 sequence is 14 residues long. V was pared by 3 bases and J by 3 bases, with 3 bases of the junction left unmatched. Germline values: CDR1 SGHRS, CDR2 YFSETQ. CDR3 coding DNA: TGCGCCAGCAGCTGGAGGACAGGGGGCTACGAGCAGTACTTC. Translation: CASSWRTGGYEQYF.

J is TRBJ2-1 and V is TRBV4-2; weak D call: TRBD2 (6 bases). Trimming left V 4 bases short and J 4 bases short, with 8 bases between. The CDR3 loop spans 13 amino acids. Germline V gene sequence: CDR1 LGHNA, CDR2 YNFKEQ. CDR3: CASSPGLYNEQFF. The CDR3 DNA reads TGTGCCAGCAGCCCGGGACTTTACAATGAGCAGTTCTTC.

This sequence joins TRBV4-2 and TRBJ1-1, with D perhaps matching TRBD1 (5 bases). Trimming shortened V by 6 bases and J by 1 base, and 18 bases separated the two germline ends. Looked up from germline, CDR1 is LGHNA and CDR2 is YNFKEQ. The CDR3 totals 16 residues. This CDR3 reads CASSPVDDRPNTEAFF. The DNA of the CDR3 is TGTGCCAGCAGTCCTGTAGACGACAGACCGAACACTGAAGCTTTCTTT.

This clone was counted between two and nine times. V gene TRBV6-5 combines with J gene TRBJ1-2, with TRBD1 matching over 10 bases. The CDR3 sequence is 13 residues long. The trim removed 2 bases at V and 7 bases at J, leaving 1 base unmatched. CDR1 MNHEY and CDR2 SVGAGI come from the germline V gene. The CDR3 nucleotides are TGTGCCAGCAGTTACGGGACAGGGGTTGGCTACACCTTC. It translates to CASSYGTGVGYTF.

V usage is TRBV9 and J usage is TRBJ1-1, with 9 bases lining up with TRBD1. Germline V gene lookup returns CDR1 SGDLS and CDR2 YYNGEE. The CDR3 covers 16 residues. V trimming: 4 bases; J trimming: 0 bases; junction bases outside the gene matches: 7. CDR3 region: CASSPRGTGMNTEAFF. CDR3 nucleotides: TGTGCCAGCAGCCCGAGGGGGACAGGGATGAACACTGAAGCTTTCTTT. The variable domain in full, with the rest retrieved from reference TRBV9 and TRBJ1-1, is DSGVTQTPKHLITATGQRVTLRCSPRSGDLSVYWYQQSLDQGLQFLIQYYNGEERAKGNILERFSAQQFPDLHSELNLSSLELGDSALYFCASSPRGTGMNTEAFFGQGTRLTVV.

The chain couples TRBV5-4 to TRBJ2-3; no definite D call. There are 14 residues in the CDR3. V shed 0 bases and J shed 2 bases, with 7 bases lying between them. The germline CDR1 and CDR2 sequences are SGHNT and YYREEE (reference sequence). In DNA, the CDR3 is TGTGCCAGCAGCTTGGTCTCCTCCACAGATACGCAGTATTTT. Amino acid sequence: CASSLVSSTDTQYF.